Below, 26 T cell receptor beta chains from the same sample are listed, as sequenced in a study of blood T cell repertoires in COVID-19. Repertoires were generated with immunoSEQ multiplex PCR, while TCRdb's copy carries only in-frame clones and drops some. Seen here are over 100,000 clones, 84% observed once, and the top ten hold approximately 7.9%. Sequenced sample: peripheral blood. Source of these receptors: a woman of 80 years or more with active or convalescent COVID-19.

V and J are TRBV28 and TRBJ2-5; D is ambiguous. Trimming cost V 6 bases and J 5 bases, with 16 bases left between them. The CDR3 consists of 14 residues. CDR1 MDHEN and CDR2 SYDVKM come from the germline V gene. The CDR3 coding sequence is TGTGCCAGCAGCCCGAGCGACCTGCGGGAGACCCAGTACTTC. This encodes CASSPSDLRETQYF.

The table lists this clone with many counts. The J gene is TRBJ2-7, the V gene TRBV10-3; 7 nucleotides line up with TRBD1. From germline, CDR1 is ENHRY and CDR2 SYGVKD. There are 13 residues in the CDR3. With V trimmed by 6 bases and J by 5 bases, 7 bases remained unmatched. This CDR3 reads CAISPTGVDEQYF. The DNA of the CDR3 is TGTGCCATCAGCCCCACAGGGGTGGACGAGCAGTACTTC.

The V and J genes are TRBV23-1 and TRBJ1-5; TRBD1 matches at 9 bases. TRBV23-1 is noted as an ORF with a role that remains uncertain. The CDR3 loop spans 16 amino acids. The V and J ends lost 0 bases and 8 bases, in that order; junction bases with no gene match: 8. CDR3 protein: CASSQSGGDREEPQHF. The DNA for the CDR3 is TGCGCCAGCAGTCAATCGGGGGGGGACAGGGAAGAGCCCCAGCATTTT.

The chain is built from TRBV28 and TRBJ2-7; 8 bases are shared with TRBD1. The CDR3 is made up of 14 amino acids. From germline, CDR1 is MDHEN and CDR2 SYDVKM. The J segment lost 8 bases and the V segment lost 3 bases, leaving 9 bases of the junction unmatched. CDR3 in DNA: TGTGCCAGCAGTTTTTCCGGGACAGGTTTCAAGCAGTACTTC. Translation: CASSFSGTGFKQYF. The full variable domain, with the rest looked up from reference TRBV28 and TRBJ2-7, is DVKVTQSSRYLVKRTGEKVFLECVQDMDHENMFWYRQDPGLGLRLIYFSYDVKMKEKGDIPEGYSVSREKKERFSLILESASTNQTSMYLCASSFSGTGFKQYFGPGTRLTVT.

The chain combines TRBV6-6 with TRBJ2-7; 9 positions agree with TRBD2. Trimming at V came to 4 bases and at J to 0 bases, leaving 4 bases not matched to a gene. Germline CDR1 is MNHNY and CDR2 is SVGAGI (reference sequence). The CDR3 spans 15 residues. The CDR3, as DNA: TGTGCCAGCAGTTGGGTTAGCGGGAGCTCCTACGAGCAGTACTTC. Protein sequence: CASSWVSGSSYEQYF.

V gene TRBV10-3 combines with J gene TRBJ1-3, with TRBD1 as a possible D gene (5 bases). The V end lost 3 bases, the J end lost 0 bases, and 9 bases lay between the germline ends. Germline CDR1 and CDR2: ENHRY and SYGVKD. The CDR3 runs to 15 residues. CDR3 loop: CAISEGASSGNTIYF. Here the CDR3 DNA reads TGTGCCATCAGTGAAGGGGCGAGCTCTGGAAACACCATATATTTT.

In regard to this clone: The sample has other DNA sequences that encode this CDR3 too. CDR3 residues: CASSLAGSGGYTF. CDR3 nucleotides: TGTGCCAGCAGCTTGGCAGGATCAGGCGGCTACACCTTC. This rearrangement joins TRBV5-4 to TRBJ1-2; the D is unclear. The CDR3 length is 13 residues. V was cut by 0 bases and J by 8 bases, with 11 bases left in between. From germline, CDR1 is SGHNT and CDR2 YYREEE (reference sequence). Full variable domain (remainder filled in from reference TRBV5-4 and TRBJ1-2): ETGVTQSPTHLIKTRGQQVTLRCSSQSGHNTVSWYQQALGQGPQFIFQYYREEENGRGNFPPRFSGLQFPNYSSELNVNALELDDSALYLCASSLAGSGGYTFGSGTRLTVV.

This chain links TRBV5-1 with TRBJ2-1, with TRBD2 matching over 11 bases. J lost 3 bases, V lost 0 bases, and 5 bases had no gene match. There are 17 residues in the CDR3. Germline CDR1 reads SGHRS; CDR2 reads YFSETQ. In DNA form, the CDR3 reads TGCGCCAGCAGCTTGGGGACTAGCGGGTGGGGCTACAATGAGCAGTTCTTC. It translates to CASSLGTSGWGYNEQFF. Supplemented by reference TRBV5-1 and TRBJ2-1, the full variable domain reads KAGVTQTPRYLIKTRGQQVTLSCSPISGHRSVSWYQQTPGQGLQFLFEYFSETQRNKGNFPGRFSGRQFSNSRSEMNVSTLELGDSALYLCASSLGTSGWGYNEQFFGPGTRLTVL.

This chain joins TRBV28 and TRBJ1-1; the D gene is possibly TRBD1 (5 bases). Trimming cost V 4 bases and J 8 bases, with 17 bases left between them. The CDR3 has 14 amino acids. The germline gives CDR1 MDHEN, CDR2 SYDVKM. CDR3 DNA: TGTGCCAGCAGTTCCGCCGGGACTGCAAGAGAAGCTTTCTTT. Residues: CASSSAGTAREAFF.

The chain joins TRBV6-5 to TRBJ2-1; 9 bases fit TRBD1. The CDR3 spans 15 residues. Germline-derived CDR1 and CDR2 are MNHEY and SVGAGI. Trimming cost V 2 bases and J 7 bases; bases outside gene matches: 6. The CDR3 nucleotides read TGTGCCAGCAGTTACCTAGGACAGGGGTTTAATGAGCAGTTCTTC. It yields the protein CASSYLGQGFNEQFF.

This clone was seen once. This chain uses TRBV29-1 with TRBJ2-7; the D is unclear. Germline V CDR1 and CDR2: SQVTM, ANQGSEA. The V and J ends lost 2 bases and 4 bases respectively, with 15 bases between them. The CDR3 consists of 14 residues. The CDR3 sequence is CSVELPTPSYEQYF. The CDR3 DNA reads TGCAGCGTTGAACTCCCTACCCCCTCGTACGAGCAGTACTTC.

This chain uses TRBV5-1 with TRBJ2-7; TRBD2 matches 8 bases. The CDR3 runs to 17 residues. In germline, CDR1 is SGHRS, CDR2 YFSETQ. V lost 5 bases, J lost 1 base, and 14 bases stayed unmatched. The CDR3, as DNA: TGCGCCAGCAGACTGAAGTACACTAGCGGAGTTTCCTACGAGCAGTACTTC. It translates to CASRLKYTSGVSYEQYF.

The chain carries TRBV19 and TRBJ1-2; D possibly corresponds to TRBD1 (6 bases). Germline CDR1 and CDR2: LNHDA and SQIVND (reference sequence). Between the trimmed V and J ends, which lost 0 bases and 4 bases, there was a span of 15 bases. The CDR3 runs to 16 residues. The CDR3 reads CASSIDRTARFYGYTF. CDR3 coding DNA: TGTGCCAGTAGTATAGACAGGACAGCCCGTTTCTATGGCTACACCTTC.

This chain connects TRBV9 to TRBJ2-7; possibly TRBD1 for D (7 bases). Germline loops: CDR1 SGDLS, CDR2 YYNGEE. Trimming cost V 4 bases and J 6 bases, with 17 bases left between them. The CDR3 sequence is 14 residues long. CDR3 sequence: CASSKEGALSEQYF. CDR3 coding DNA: TGTGCCAGCAGCAAGGAGGGGGCACTAAGCGAGCAGTACTTC.

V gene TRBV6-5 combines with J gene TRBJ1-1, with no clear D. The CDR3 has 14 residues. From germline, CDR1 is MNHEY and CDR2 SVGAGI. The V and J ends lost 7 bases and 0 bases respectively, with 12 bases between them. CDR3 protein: CASTTRRLNTEAFF. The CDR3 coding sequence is TGTGCCAGCACCACCCGTCGGTTGAACACTGAAGCTTTCTTT.

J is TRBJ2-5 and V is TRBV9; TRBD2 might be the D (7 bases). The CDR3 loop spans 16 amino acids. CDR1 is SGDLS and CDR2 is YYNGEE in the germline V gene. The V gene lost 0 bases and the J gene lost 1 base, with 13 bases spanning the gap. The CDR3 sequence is CASSVAQGGGQETQYF. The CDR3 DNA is TGTGCCAGCAGCGTAGCCCAAGGGGGGGGCCAAGAGACCCAGTACTTC.

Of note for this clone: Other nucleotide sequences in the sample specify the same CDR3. The CDR3 DNA follows: TGTGCCAGCAGCAGCCGCTCTGGAAACACCATATATTTT. Encoded protein: CASSSRSGNTIYF. The chain recombines TRBV7-3 with TRBJ1-3, with D hard to call. The CDR3 runs to 13 residues. Germline V gene sequence: CDR1 SGHTA, CDR2 FQGTGA. V was shortened by 5 bases and J by 0 bases, with 5 bases between the two germline ends.

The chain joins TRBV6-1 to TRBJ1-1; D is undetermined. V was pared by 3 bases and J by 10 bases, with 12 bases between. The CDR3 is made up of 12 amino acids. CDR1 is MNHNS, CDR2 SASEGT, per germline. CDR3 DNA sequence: TGTGCCAGCAGTGACGGACTGGGAGGAGCTTTCTTT. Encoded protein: CASSDGLGGAFF.

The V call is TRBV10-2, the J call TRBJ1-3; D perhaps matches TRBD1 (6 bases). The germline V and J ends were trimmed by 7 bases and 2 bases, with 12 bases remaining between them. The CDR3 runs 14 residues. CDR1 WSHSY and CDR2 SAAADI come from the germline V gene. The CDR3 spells CASTPEGAGNTIYF. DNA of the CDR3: TGCGCCAGCACCCCCGAGGGGGCTGGAAACACCATATATTTT.

This CDR3 reads CAIRYGTGLNQPQHF. The CDR3 region has the DNA TGTGCCATCCGCTACGGGACAGGGCTTAATCAGCCCCAGCATTTT. V usage is TRBV10-3 and J usage is TRBJ1-5, with 9 bases fitting TRBD1. V was clipped by 8 bases and J by 4 bases; unmatched bases: 9. Germline CDR1 and CDR2: ENHRY and SYGVKD. The CDR3 totals 15 residues.

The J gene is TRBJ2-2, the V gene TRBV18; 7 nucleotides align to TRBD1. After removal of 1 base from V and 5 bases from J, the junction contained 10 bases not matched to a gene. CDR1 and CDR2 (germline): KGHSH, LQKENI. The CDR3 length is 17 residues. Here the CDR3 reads CASSPQKLQGKTGELFF. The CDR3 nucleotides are TGTGCCAGCTCACCACAGAAGTTACAGGGGAAAACCGGGGAGCTGTTTTTT.

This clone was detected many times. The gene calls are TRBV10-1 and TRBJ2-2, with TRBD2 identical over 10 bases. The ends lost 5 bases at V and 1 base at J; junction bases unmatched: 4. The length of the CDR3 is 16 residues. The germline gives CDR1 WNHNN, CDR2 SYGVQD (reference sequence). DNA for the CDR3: TGCGCCAGCAGTCCCTCTAGCGGGGGGAACACCGGGGAGCTGTTTTTT. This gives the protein CASSPSSGGNTGELFF.

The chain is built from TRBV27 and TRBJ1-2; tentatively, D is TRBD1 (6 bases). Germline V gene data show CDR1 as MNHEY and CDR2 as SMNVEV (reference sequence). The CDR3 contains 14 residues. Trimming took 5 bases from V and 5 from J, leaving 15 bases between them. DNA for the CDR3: TGTGCCAGCAGTCAGCTAGGGGGTGGATATGGCTACACCTTC. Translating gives CASSQLGGGYGYTF.

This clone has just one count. CDR3 protein: CASSQVGNWQGAIGYGYTF. The CDR3 DNA reads TGTGCCAGCAGCCAAGTGGGGAATTGGCAGGGGGCTATTGGATATGGCTACACCTTC. The rearrangement uses TRBV4-2 and TRBJ1-2; 8 nucleotides line up with TRBD1. The germline V gene encodes CDR1 LGHNA and CDR2 YNFKEQ. The CDR3 totals 19 residues. The J segment lost 5 bases and the V segment lost 1 base, leaving 18 bases of the junction unmatched.

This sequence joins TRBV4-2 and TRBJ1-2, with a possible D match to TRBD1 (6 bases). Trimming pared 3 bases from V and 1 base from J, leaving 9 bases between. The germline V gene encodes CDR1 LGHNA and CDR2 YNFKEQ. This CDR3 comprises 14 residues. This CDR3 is CASSQDRLNYGYTF. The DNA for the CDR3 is TGTGCCAGCAGCCAGGACAGACTTAACTATGGCTACACCTTC.

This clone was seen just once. The CDR3: CASSPRFLKRSSYEQYF. For the CDR3, the DNA is TGTGCCAGCAGCCCCAGATTTCTTAAGCGGAGTTCCTACGAGCAGTACTTC. The V and J genes are TRBV7-9 and TRBJ2-7, with a possible D match to TRBD2 (5 bases). V lost 5 bases and J 1 base, leaving 21 bases between the germline ends. Germline values: CDR1 SEHNR, CDR2 FQNEAQ (reference sequence). The CDR3 totals 17 residues.